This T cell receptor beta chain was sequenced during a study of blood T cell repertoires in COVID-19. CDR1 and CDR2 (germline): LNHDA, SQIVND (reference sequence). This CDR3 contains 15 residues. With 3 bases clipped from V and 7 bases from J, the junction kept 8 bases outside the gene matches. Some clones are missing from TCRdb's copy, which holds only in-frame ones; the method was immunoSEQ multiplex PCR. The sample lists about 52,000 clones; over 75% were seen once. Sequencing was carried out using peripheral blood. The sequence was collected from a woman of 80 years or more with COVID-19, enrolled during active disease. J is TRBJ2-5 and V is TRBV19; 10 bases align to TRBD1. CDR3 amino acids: CASSIPGQGMGTQYF. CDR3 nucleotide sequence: TGTGCCAGTAGTATCCCGGGACAGGGGATGGGGACCCAGTACTTC.